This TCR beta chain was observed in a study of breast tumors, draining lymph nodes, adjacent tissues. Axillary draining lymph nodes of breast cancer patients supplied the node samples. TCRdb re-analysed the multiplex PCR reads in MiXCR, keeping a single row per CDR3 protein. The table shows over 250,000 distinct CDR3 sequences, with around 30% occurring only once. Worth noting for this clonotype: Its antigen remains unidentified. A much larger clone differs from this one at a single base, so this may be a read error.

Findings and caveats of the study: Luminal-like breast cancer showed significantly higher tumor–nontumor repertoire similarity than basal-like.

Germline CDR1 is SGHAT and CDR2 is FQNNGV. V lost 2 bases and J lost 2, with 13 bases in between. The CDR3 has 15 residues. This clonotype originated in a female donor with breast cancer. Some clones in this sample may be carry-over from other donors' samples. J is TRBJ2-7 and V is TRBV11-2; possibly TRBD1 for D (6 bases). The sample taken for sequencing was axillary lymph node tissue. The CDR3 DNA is TGTGCCAGCAGCTTATTTCAGGGGAGCCCCTACGAGCAGTACTTC. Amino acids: CASSLFQGSPYEQYF.